This TCR beta chain was captured in a study of cytomegalovirus exposure and HLA in healthy donors. In its sample, this clone was seen a few times. PCR was performed using 60 Vbeta and 13 Jbeta primers. Repertoires were generated with immunoSEQ multiplex PCR, while TCRdb's copy carries only in-frame clones and drops some. Here the sample spans 150,000 to 200,000 clones, 60% to 80% being singletons. CDR3 length: 14 amino acids. CDR1 SGHDT and CDR2 YYEEEE come from the germline V gene. The V and J ends lost 2 bases and 5 bases respectively, with 11 bases between them. The sequence was collected from a man aged 45-65 years in good health and CMV-seropositive. Sequencing used PBMCs. This chain joins TRBV5-6 and TRBJ1-5; no clear D. The CDR3 loop reads CASSFGQADQPQHF. The CDR3 DNA is TGTGCCAGCAGCTTTGGGCAGGCTGATCAGCCCCAGCATTTT.